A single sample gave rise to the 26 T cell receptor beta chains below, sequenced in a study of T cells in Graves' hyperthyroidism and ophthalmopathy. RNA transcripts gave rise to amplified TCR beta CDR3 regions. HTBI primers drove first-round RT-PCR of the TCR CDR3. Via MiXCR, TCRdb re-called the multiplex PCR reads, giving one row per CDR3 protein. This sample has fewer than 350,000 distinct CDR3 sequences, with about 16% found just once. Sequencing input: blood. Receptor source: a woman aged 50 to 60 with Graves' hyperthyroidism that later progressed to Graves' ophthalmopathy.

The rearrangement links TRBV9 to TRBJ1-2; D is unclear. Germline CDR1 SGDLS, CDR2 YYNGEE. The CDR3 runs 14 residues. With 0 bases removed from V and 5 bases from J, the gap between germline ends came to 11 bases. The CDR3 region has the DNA TGTGCCAGCAGCGTAGATGCAGCGTCTTATGGCTACACCTTC. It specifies CASSVDAASYGYTF. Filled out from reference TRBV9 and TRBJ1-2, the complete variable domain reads DSGVTQTPKHLITATGQRVTLRCSPRSGDLSVYWYQQSLDQGLQFLIQYYNGEERAKGNILERFSAQQFPDLHSELNLSSLELGDSALYFCASSVDAASYGYTFGSGTRLTVV.

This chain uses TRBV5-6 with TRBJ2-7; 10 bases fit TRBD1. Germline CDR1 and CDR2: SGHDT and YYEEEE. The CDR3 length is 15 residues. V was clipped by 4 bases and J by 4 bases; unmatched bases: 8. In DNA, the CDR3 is TGTGCCAGCAGCCCAGGGACAGGGGCGATGTACGAGCAGTACTTC. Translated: CASSPGTGAMYEQYF.

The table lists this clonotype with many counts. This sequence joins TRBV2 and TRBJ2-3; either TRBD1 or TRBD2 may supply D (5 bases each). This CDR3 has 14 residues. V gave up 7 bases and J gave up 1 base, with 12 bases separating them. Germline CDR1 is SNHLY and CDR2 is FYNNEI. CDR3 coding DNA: TGTGCCAGCACCGAATCGGGGCGCACAGATACGCAGTATTTT. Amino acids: CASTESGRTDTQYF.

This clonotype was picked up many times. The CDR3 DNA reads as TGTGCCAGCAGAGCCGGACTAGCGGGAGCCTACGAGCAGTACTTC. Its translation: CASRAGLAGAYEQYF. This chain links TRBV2 with TRBJ2-7; 13 bases are a match to TRBD2. Trimming removed 6 bases from V and 2 bases from J; junction bases left unmatched: 4. The CDR3 sequence is 15 residues long. CDR1 and CDR2 (germline): SNHLY, FYNNEI. The full variable domain, in which reference TRBV2 and TRBJ2-7 provide the parts outside the CDR3, is EPEVTQTPSHQVTQMGQEVILRCVPISNHLYFYWYRQILGQKVEFLVSFYNNEISEKSEIFDDQFSVERPDGSNFTLKIRSTKLEDSAMYFCASRAGLAGAYEQYFGPGTRLTVT.

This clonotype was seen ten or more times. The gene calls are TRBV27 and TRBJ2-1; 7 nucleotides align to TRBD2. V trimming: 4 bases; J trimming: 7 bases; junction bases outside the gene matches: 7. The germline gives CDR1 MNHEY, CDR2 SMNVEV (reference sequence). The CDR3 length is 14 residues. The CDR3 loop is CASSSGGVGNEQFF. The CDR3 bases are TGTGCCAGCAGTTCGGGAGGAGTCGGAAATGAGCAGTTCTTC.

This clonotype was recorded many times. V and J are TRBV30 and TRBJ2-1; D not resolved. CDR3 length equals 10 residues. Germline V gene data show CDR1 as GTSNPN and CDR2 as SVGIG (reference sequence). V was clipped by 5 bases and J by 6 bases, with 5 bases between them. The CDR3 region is CAWSGNEQFF. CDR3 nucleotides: TGTGCCTGGTCAGGCAATGAGCAGTTCTTC.

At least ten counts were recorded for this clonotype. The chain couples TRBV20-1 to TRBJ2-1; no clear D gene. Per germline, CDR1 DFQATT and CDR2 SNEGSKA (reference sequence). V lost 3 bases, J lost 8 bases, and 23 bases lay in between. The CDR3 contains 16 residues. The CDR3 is CSASVDDARSLDEQFF. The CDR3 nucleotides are TGCAGTGCTAGTGTGGACGATGCGCGGTCGTTGGATGAGCAGTTCTTC.

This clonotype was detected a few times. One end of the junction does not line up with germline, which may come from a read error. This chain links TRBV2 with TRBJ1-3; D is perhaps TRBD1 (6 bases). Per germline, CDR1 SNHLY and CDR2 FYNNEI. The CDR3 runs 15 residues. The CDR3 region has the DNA TGTGCCAACAGTGATTCGACAGGCTCTGGAAACACCATATATTTT. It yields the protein CANSDSTGSGNTIYF. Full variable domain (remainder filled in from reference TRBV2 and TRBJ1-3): EPEVTQTPSHQVTQMGQEVILRCVPISNHLYFYWYRQILGQKVEFLVSFYNNEISEKSEIFDDQFSVERPDGSNFTLKIRSTKLEDSAMYFCANSDSTGSGNTIYFGEGSWLTVV.

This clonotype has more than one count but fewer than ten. The CDR3 protein is CASSSDTGLRIYGYTF. For the CDR3, the DNA is TGCGCCAGCAGCTCCGACACAGGGCTTCGAATCTATGGCTACACCTTC. The gene calls are TRBV4-1 and TRBJ1-2; D possibly corresponds to TRBD1 (6 bases). CDR3 length: 16 amino acids. CDR1 is MGHRA, CDR2 YSYEKL, per germline. V lost 5 bases, J lost 4 bases, and 20 bases lay in between.

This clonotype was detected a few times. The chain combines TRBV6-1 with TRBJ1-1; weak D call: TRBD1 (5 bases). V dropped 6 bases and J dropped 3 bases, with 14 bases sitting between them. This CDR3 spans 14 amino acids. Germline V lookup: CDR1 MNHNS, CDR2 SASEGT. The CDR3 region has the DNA TGTGCCAGCAGCCCGGGACCTGGCGACACTGAAGCTTTCTTT. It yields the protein CASSPGPGDTEAFF.

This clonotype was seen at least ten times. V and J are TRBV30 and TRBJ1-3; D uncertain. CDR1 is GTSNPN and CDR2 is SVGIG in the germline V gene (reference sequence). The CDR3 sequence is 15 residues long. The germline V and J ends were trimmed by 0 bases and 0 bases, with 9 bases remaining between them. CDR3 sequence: CAWSVSQLSGNTIYF. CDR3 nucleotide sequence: TGTGCCTGGAGTGTGTCTCAACTCTCTGGAAACACCATATATTTT.

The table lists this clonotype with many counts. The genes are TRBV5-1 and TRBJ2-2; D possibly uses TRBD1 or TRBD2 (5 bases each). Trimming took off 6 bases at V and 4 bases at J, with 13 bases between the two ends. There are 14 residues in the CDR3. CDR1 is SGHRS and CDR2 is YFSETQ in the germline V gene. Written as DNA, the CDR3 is TGCGCCAGCACTTTAGGGGAGTTCACCGGGGAGCTGTTTTTT. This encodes CASTLGEFTGELFF. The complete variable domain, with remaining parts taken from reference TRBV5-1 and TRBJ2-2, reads KAGVTQTPRYLIKTRGQQVTLSCSPISGHRSVSWYQQTPGQGLQFLFEYFSETQRNKGNFPGRFSGRQFSNSRSEMNVSTLELGDSALYLCASTLGEFTGELFFGEGSRLTVL.

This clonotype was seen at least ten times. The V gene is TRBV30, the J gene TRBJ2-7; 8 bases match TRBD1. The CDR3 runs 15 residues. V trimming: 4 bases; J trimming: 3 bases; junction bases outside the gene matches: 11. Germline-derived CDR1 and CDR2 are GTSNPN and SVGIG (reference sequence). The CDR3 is CAWNVRSGGGYEQYF. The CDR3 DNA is TGTGCCTGGAATGTGAGGTCAGGGGGCGGCTACGAGCAGTACTTC. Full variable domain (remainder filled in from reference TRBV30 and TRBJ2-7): SQTIHQWPATLVQPVGSPLSLECTVEGTSNPNLYWYRQAAGRGLQLLFYSVGIGQISSEVPQNLSASRPQDRQFILSSKKLLLSDSGFYLCAWNVRSGGGYEQYFGPGTRLTVT.

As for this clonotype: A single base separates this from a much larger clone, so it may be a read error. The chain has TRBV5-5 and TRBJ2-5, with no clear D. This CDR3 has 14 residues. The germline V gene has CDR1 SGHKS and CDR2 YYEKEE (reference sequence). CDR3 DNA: TGTGTCAGCAGCTTGGACCCCGGACAAGAGACCCAGTACTTC. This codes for CVSSLDPGQETQYF.

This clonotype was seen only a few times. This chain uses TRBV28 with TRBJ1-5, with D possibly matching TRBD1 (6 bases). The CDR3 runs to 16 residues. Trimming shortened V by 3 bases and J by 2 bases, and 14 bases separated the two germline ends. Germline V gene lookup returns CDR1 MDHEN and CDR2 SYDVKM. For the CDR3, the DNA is TGTGCCAGCAGTTTGACCCAGGGGCAAGGCAATCAGCCCCAGCATTTT. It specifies CASSLTQGQGNQPQHF.

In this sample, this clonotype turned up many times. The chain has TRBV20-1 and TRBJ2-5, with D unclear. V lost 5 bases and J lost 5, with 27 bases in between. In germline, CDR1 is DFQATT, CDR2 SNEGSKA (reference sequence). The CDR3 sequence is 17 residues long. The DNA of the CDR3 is TGCAGTGCTGGTGGGGTGACAAATGACAAAGGGCGGGAGACCCAGTACTTC. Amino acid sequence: CSAGGVTNDKGRETQYF.

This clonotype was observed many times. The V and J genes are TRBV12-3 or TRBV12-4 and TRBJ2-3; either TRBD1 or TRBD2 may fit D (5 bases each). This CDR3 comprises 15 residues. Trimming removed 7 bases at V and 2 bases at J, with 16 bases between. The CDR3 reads CASNLKGPITDTQYF. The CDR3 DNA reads TGTGCCAGCAACCTGAAGGGACCGATCACAGATACGCAGTATTTT.

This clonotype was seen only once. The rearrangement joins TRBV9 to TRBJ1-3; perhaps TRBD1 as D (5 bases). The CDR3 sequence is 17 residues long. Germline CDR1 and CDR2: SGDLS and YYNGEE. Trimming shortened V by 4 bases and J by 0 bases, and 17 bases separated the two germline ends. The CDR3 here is CASSPPDSQHSGNTIYF. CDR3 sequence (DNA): TGTGCCAGCAGCCCTCCAGACAGCCAACACTCTGGAAACACCATATATTTT.

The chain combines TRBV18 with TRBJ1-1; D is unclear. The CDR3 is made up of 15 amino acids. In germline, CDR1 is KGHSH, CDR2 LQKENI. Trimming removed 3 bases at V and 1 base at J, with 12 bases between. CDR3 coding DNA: TGTGCCAGCTCACCCTCTGCGCAGCCGAACACTGAAGCTTTCTTT. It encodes CASSPSAQPNTEAFF.

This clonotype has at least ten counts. Here the CDR3 reads CASSESGGQPQHF. The CDR3 nucleotides are TGCGCCAGCAGTGAGTCGGGAGGCCAGCCCCAGCATTTT. The chain combines TRBV10-1 with TRBJ1-5; D is unclear. CDR3 length equals 13 residues. V lost 0 bases, J lost 7 bases, and 7 bases lay in between. Germline loops: CDR1 WNHNN, CDR2 SYGVQD (reference sequence).

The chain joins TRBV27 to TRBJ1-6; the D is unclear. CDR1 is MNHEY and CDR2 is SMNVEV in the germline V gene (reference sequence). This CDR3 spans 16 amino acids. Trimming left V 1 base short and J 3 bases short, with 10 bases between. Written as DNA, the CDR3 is TGTGCCAGCAGTTTATTCGGGCCCCTCTATAATTCACCCCTCCACTTT. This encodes CASSLFGPLYNSPLHF.

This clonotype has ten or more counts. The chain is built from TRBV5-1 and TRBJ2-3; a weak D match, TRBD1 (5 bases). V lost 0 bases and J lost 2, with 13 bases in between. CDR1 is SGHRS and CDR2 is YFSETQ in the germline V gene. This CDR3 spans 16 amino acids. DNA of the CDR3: TGCGCCAGCAGCTTGGGATCGACAGCCATCACAGATACGCAGTATTTT. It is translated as CASSLGSTAITDTQYF.

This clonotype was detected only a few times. DNA for the CDR3: TGTGCCAGCAGTGAATTAGGGGGGGACACTGAAGCTTTCTTT. Its protein product is CASSELGGDTEAFF. J is TRBJ1-1 and V is TRBV25-1; TRBD1 is a possible D gene (6 bases). The CDR3 sequence is 14 residues long. V lost 1 base to trimming and J lost 3 bases, with 9 bases between them. The germline CDR1 and CDR2 sequences are MGHDK and SYGVNS.

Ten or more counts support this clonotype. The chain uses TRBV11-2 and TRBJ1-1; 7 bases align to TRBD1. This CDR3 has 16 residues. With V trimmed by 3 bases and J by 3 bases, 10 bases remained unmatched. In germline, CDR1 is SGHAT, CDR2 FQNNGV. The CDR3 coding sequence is TGTGCCAGCAGCTTCACCCTTCGACAGGGTTACACTGAAGCTTTCTTT. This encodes CASSFTLRQGYTEAFF.

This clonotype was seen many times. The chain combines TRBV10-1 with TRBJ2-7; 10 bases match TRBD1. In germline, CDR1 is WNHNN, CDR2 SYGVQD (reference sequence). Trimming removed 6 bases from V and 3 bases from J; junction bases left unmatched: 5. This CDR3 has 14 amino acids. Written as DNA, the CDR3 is TGCGCCAGCAGGCCAGGGACAGGGGACTACGAGCAGTACTTC. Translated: CASRPGTGDYEQYF.

CDR3 DNA: TGCAGCGTTTTCAGGGGTTATGGCTACACCTTC. Its protein product is CSVFRGYGYTF. The V gene is TRBV29-1, the J gene TRBJ1-2; tentatively, D is TRBD1 (6 bases). Trimming removed 5 bases from V and 5 bases from J, with 9 bases in between. CDR3 size: 11 residues. Germline V lookup: CDR1 SQVTM, CDR2 ANQGSEA.